Described below is a single TCR beta chain sequence and its context. The sample belongs to a study of cytomegalovirus exposure and HLA in healthy donors. The study drew the donors from its roughly 120-subject validation cohort, separate from the approximately 700-subject first cohort. The assay was immunoSEQ multiplex PCR, and TCRdb's table has in-frame clones only and misses some. The sample lists roughly 200,000 clones, more than 75% occurring once. The sequence derives from a young man in good health and CMV-seropositive. The specimen sequenced was PBMCs.

DNA for the CDR3: TGTGCCAGCAGCACCCGGACAGGGGCTAACTATGGCTACACCTTC. Its protein is CASSTRTGANYGYTF. The V call is TRBV7-8, the J call TRBJ1-2; 9 bases line up with TRBD1. CDR1 SGHVS and CDR2 FQNEAQ come from the germline V gene. V was pared by 5 bases and J by 0 bases, with 4 bases of the junction left unmatched. This CDR3 is built from 15 residues. The variable domain in full, with the rest retrieved from reference TRBV7-8 and TRBJ1-2, is GAGVSQSPRYKVAKRGQDVALRCDPISGHVSLFWYQQALGQGPEFLTYFQNEAQLDKSGLPSDRFFAERPEGSVSTLKIQRTQQEDSAVYLCASSTRTGANYGYTFGSGTRLTVV.